These 5 T cell receptor beta chains originate from one sample sequenced in a study of cytomegalovirus exposure and HLA in healthy donors. 13 Jbeta primers and 60 Vbeta primers were used for the PCR. Assay: immunoSEQ multiplex PCR; the TCRdb copy retains only in-frame clones and omits some. The sample shows some 65,000 clones, around four fifths of them seen only once. The specimen was PBMCs. All receptors come from a girl aged 5 to 17 in good health and CMV-seropositive.

The chain recombines TRBV5-1 with TRBJ2-3; 11 nucleotides agree with TRBD2. Germline values: CDR1 SGHRS, CDR2 YFSETQ. The V segment lost 8 bases and the J segment 4 bases; nucleotides outside the gene matches: 6. CDR3 length: 14 residues. Here the CDR3 DNA reads TGCGCCAGTAGCACTAGCGGGGGTTCAGATACGCAGTATTTT. The encoded protein is CASSTSGGSDTQYF.

V usage is TRBV9 and J usage is TRBJ1-1; 7 bases agree with TRBD1. Trimming removed 3 bases from V and 1 base from J; junction bases left unmatched: 0. The germline gives CDR1 SGDLS, CDR2 YYNGEE. The CDR3 spans 13 residues. The CDR3 sequence: CASSGQGNTEAFF. DNA of the CDR3: TGTGCCAGCAGCGGACAGGGGAACACTGAAGCTTTCTTT.

This clone showed up just once. The V call is TRBV4-1, the J call TRBJ1-2, with TRBD1 as a possible D gene (6 bases). This CDR3 contains 15 residues. Germline V lookup: CDR1 MGHRA, CDR2 YSYEKL. Trimming removed 2 bases from V and 0 bases from J, with 10 bases in between. The CDR3 is CASSQPTGSNYGYTF. CDR3 DNA sequence: TGCGCCAGCAGCCAACCTACAGGGTCTAACTATGGCTACACCTTC.

The chain combines TRBV5-1 with TRBJ2-3; D perhaps matches TRBD2 (6 bases). V gave up 4 bases and J gave up 6 bases, with 15 bases separating them. Germline V CDR1 and CDR2: SGHRS, YFSETQ. This CDR3 is built from 14 residues. The CDR3 sequence: CASSPGTTSDTQYF. The CDR3 DNA sequence: TGCGCCAGCAGCCCGGGCACAACTAGCGATACGCAGTATTTT.

A remark on this clone: At one boundary the junction diverges from the germline segment, which might be a read error. The rearrangement uses TRBV7-7 and TRBJ2-5; D is undetermined. The CDR3 covers 13 residues. Germline CDR1 SSHAT, CDR2 FNYEAQ (reference sequence). The CDR3 sequence: CASSTNNQETQYF. The CDR3 coding sequence is TGTGCTAGCAGCACCAACAACCAAGAGACCCAGTACTTC.